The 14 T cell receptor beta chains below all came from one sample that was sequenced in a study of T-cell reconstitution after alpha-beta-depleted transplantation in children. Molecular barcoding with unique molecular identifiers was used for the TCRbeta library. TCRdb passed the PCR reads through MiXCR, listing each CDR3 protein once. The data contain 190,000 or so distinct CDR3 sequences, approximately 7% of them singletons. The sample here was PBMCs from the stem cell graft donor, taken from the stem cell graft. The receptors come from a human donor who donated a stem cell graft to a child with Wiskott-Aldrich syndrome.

The CDR3 sequence is CSARPTGFNEQYF. CDR3 DNA: TGCAGTGCTAGACCGACAGGGTTCAACGAGCAGTACTTC. V and J are TRBV20-1 and TRBJ2-7; 7 positions match TRBD1. Germline-derived CDR1 and CDR2 are DFQATT and SNEGSKA (reference sequence). Germline trimming cut 2 bases from V and 5 bases from J; bases unmatched to any gene: 6. The CDR3 is 13 amino acids.

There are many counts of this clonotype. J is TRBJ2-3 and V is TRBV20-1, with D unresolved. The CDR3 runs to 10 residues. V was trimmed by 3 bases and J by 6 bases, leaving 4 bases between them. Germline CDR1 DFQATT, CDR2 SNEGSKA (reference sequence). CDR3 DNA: TGCAGTGCTAGCGAGGATACGCAGTATTTT. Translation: CSASEDTQYF.

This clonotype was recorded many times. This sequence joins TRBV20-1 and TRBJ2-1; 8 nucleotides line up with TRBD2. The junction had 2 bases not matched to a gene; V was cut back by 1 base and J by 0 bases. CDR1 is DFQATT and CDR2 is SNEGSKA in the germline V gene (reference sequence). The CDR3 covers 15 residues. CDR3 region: CSARVAGSSYNEQFF. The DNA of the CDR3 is TGCAGTGCTAGAGTAGCGGGAAGCTCCTACAATGAGCAGTTCTTC.

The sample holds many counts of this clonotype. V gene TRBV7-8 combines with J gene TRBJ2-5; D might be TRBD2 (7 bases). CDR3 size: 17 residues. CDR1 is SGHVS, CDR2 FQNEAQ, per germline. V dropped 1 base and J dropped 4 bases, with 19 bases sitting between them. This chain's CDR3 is CASSLESGRGGSETQYF. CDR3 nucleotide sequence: TGTGCCAGCAGCTTAGAGAGTGGCAGGGGAGGGTCAGAGACCCAGTACTTC.

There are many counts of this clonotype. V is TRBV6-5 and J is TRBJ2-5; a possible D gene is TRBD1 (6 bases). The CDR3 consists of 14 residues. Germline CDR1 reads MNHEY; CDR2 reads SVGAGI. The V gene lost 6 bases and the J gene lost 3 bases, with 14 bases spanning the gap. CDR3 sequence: CASSRSGHEETQYF. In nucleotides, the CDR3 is TGTGCCAGCAGCCGCTCGGGACACGAAGAGACCCAGTACTTC.

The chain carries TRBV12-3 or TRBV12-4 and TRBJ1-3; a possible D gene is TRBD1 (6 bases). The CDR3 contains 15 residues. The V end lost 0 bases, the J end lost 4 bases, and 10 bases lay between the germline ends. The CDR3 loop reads CASSLAVQGGNTIYF. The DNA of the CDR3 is TGTGCCAGCAGTTTAGCAGTACAGGGAGGAAACACCATATATTTT.

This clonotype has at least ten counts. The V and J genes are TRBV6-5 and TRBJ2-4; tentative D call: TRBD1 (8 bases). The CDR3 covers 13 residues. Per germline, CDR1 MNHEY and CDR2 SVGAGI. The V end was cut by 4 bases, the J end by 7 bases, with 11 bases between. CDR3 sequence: CASSSQGGNIQYF. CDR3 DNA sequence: TGTGCCAGCAGTTCACAGGGGGGGAACATTCAGTACTTC.

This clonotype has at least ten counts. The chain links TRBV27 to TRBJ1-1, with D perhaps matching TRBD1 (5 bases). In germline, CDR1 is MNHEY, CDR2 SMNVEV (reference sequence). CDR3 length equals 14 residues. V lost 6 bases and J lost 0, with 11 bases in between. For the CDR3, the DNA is TGTGCCAGCAGCCCAGGGAACGTGAACACTGAAGCTTTCTTT. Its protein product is CASSPGNVNTEAFF.

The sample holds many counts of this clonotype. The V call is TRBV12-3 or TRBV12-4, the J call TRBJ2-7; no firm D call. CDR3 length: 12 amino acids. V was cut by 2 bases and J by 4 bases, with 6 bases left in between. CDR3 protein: CASSLLTYEQYF. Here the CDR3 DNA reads TGTGCCAGCAGTTTACTCACTTACGAGCAGTACTTC.

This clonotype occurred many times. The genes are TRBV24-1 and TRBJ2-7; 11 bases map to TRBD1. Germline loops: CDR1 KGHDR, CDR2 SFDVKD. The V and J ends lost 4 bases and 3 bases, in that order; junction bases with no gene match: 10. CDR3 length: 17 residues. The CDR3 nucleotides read TGTGCCACCAGTGACCCGGCTGGGACAGGGGGGATCTACGAGCAGTACTTC. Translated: CATSDPAGTGGIYEQYF.

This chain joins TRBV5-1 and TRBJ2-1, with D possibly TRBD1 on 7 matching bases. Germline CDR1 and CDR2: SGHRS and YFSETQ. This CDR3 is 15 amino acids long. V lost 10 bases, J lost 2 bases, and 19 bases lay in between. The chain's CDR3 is CASSPGGQAYNEQFF. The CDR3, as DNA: TGCGCCTCCAGCCCAGGGGGGCAGGCCTACAATGAGCAGTTCTTC. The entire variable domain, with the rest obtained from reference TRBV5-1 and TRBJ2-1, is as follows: KAGVTQTPRYLIKTRGQQVTLSCSPISGHRSVSWYQQTPGQGLQFLFEYFSETQRNKGNFPGRFSGRQFSNSRSEMNVSTLELGDSALYLCASSPGGQAYNEQFFGPGTRLTVL.

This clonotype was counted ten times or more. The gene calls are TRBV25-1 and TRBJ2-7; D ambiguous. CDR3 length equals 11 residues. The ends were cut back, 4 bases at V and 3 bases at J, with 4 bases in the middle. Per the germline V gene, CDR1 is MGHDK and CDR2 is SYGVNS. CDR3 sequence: CASSGFYEQYF. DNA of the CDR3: TGTGCCAGCAGTGGGTTCTACGAGCAGTACTTC.

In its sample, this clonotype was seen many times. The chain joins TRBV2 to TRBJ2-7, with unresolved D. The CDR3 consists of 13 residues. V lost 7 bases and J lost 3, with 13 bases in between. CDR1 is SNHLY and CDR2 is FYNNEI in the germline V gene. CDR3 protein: CASTTLRSYEQYF. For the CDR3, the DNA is TGTGCCAGCACCACATTAAGGAGCTACGAGCAGTACTTC.

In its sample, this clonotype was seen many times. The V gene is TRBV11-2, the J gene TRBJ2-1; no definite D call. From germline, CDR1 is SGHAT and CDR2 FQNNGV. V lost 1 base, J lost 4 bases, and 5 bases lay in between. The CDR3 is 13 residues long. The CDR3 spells CASSLGEYNEQFF. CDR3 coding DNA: TGTGCCAGCAGCTTAGGAGAGTACAATGAGCAGTTCTTC.